These 6 T cell receptor beta chains were all obtained from the same sample, sequenced in a study of control samples from healthy donors and cancer patients. Assay: immunoSEQ multiplex PCR; the TCRdb copy retains only in-frame clones and omits some. Here the sample spans 85,000 to 110,000 clones, around 89% being singletons. Sequencing used PBMCs. The receptor set was obtained from a man aged 60 to 75 with lung cancer.

The chain carries TRBV2 and TRBJ1-1; TRBD1 is a possible D gene (5 bases). The germline gives CDR1 SNHLY, CDR2 FYNNEI. Between the trimmed V and J ends, which lost 6 bases and 6 bases, there was a span of 8 bases. This CDR3 has 11 amino acids. CDR3 DNA: TGTGCCAGCAGAGACAGAGCTGAAGCTTTCTTT. It specifies CASRDRAEAFF.

Only one count was recorded for this clone. The chain uses TRBV6-2 or TRBV6-3 and TRBJ2-4; a weak D match, TRBD1 (5 bases). The CDR3 is made up of 14 amino acids. Germline V lookup: CDR1 MNHEY, CDR2 SVGEGT. Trimming shortened V by 2 bases and J by 3 bases, and 8 bases separated the two germline ends. In nucleotides, the CDR3 is TGTGCCAGCAGTTACGGAGACAGCAAAAACATTCAGTACTTC. Translating gives CASSYGDSKNIQYF.

The chain combines TRBV2 with TRBJ1-6, with 9 bases lining up with TRBD1. The length of the CDR3 is 15 residues. CDR1 SNHLY and CDR2 FYNNEI come from the germline V gene. V lost 5 bases, J lost 8 bases, and 7 bases stayed unmatched. The chain's CDR3 is CASSQQGATDSPLHF. CDR3 DNA: TGTGCCAGCAGTCAACAGGGGGCAACGGATTCACCCCTCCACTTT.

This clone has only a few counts. The rearrangement uses TRBV21-1 and TRBJ1-5; the table's D call, TRBD1, was not checked against the DNA. TRBV21-1 is flagged as a pseudogene. The CDR3 loop spans 15 amino acids. The CDR3 nucleotides read TGTGCCAGCAGCCCCAGGGGGCCCGGCAATCAGCCCCAGCATTTT. This sequence encodes CASSPRGPGNQPQHF.

V usage is TRBV6-5 and J usage is TRBJ2-2; TRBD1 is a possible D gene (5 bases). V lost 6 bases, J lost 1 base, and 12 bases lay in between. The CDR3 contains 15 residues. The germline V gene has CDR1 MNHEY and CDR2 SVGAGI. In nucleotides, the CDR3 is TGTGCCAGCAGGACAGACCCTAAGAACACCGGGGAGCTGTTTTTT. Translation: CASRTDPKNTGELFF.

The chain recombines TRBV7-2 with TRBJ2-7, with D perhaps matching TRBD2 (6 bases). The CDR3 spans 15 residues. The V and J ends lost 3 bases and 2 bases respectively, with 14 bases between them. Looked up from germline, CDR1 is SGHTA and CDR2 is FQGNSA. The CDR3 loop reads CASSFQVGGTYEQYV. DNA of the CDR3: TGTGCCAGCAGCTTCCAGGTGGGGGGAACCTACGAGCAGTACGTC.